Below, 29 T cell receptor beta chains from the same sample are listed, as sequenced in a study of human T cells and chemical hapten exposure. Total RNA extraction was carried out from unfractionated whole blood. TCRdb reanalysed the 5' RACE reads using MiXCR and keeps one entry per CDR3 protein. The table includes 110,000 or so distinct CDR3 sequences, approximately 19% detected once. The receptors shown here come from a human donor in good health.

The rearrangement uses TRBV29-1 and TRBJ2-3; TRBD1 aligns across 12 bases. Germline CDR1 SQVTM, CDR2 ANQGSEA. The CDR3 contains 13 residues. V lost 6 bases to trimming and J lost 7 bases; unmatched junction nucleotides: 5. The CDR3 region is CSVGQGADNTQYF. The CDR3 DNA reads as TGCAGCGTGGGACAGGGGGCCGATAATACGCAGTATTTT.

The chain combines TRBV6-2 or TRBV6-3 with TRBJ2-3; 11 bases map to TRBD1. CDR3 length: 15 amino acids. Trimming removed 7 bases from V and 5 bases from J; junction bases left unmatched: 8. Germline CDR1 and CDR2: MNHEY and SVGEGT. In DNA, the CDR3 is TGTGCCAGCAAAATTAGGACAGGGGGCGTAGATACGCAGTATTTT. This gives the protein CASKIRTGGVDTQYF.

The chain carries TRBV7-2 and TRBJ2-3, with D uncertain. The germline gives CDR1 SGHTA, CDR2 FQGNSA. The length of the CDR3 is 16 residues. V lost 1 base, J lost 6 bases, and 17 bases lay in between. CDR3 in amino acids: CASSLVGTARADTQYF. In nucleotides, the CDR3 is TGTGCCAGCAGCTTAGTCGGAACAGCTAGAGCCGATACGCAGTATTTT.

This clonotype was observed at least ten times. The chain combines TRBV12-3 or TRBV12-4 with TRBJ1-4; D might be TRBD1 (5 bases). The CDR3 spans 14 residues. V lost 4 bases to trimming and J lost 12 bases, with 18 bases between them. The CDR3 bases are TGTGCCAGCAGTTGGCGGGGGGGTTACCGCGAACTGTTTTTT. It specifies CASSWRGGYRELFF.

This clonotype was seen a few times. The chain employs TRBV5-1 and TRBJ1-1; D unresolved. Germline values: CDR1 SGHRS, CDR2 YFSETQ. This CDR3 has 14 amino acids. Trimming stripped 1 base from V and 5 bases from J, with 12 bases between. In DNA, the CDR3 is TGCGCCAGCAGCTTGTCTCTGGCGGGGACTGAAGCTTTCTTT. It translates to CASSLSLAGTEAFF.

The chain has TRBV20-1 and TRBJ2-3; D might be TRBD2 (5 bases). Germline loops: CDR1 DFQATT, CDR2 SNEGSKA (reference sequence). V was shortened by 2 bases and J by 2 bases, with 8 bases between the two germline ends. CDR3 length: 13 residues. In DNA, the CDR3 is TGCAGTGCTAGACGGCTAGCCACAGATACGCAGTATTTT. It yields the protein CSARRLATDTQYF.

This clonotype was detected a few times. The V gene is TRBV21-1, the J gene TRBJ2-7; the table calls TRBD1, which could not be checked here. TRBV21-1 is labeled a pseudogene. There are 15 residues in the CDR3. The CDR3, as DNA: TGTGCCAGCAGCAAAGAGGGGTGGATCTCCTACGAGCAGTACTTC. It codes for CASSKEGWISYEQYF.

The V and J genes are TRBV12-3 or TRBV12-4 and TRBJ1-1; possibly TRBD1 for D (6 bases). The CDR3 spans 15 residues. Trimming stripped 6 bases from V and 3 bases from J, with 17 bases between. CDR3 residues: CASSIPRGLDTEAFF. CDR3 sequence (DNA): TGTGCCAGCAGCATACCCAGGGGACTGGACACTGAAGCTTTCTTT.

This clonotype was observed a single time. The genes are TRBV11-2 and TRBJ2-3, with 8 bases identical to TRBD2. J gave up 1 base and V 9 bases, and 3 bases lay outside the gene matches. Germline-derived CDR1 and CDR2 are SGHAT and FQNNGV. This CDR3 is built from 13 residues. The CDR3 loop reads CASAGGGTDTQYF. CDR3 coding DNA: TGTGCCAGTGCGGGGGGTGGCACAGATACGCAGTATTTT.

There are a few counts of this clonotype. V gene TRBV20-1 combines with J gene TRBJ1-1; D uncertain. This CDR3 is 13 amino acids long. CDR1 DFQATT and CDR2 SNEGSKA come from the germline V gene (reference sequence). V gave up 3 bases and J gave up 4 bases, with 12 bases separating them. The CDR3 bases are TGCAGTGCTAGGGGAGCCCTGGGCACTGAAGCTTTCTTT. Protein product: CSARGALGTEAFF.

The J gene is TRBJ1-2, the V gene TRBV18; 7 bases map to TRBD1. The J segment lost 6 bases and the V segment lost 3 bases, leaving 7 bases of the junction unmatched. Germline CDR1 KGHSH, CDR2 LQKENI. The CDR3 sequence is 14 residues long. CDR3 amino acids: CASSPTGMIDGYTF. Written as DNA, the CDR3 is TGTGCCAGCTCACCGACAGGGATGATCGATGGCTACACCTTC.

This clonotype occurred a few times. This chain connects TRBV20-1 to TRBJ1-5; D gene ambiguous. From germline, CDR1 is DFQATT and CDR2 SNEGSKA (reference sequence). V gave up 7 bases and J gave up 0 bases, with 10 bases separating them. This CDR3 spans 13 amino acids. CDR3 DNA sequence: TGCAGTGGCTTGGGTATTAGCAATCAGCCCCAGCATTTT. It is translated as CSGLGISNQPQHF.

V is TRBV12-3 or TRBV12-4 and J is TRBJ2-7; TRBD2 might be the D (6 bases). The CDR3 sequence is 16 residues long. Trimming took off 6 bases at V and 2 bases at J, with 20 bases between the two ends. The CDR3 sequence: CASSSPFKGRPYEQYF. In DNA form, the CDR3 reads TGTGCCAGCAGCAGCCCCTTTAAGGGGAGGCCCTACGAGCAGTACTTC.

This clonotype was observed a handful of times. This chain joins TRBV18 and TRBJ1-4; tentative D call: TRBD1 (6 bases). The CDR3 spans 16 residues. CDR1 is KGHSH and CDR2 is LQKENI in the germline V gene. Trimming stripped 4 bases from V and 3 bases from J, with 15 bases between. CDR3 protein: CASSRTAGGPNEKLFF. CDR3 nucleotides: TGTGCCAGCTCACGAACCGCTGGGGGGCCTAATGAAAAACTGTTTTTT.

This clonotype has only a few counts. CDR3 loop: CASSPTGIQETQYF. In DNA form, the CDR3 reads TGTGCCAGCTCACCAACTGGGATCCAAGAGACCCAGTACTTC. The V call is TRBV18, the J call TRBJ2-5; D ambiguous. V lost 2 bases and J 1 base, leaving 8 bases between the germline ends. The CDR3 is 14 amino acids. Germline V gene lookup returns CDR1 KGHSH and CDR2 LQKENI.

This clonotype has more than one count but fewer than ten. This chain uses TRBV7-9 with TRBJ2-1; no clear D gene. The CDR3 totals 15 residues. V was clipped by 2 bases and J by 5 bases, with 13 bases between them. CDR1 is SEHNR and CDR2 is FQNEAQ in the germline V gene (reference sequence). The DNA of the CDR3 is TGTGCCAGCAGCTTATCCCCCACAGCCAACAATGAGCAGTTCTTC. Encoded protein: CASSLSPTANNEQFF.

CDR3 nucleotides: TGCGCCAGCAGCCAGGGACCTCTCTACGAGCAGTACTTC. Translated, it gives CASSQGPLYEQYF. The chain uses TRBV4-1 and TRBJ2-7; either TRBD1 or TRBD2 may supply D (5 bases each). Trimming cost V 3 bases and J 3 bases, with 9 bases left between them. Germline V lookup: CDR1 MGHRA, CDR2 YSYEKL. The CDR3 is 13 residues long.

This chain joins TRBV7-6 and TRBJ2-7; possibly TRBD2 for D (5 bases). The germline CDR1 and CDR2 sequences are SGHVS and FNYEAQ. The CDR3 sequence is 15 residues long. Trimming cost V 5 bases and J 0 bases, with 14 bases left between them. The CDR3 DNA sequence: TGTGCCAGCAGCGCCGGGCTAGGGAGCTCCTACGAGCAGTACTTC. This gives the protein CASSAGLGSSYEQYF.

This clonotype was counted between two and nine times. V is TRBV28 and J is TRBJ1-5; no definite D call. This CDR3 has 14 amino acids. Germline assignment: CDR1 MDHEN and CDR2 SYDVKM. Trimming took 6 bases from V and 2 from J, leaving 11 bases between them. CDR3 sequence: CASSPPSGNQPQHF. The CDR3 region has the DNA TGTGCCAGCAGCCCCCCCAGCGGCAATCAGCCCCAGCATTTT.

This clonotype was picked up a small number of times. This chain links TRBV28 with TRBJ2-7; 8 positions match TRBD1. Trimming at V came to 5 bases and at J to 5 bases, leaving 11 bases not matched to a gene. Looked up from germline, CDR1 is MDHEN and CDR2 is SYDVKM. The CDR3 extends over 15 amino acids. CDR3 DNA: TGTGCCAGCAGTCCCCGGACAGGGATTGTCCACGAGCAGTACTTC. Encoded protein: CASSPRTGIVHEQYF.

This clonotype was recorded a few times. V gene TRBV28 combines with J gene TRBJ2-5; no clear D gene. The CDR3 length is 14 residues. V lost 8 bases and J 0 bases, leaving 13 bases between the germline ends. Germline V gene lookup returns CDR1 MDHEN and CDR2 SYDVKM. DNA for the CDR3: TGTGCCAGCCATTCGTTGGGGTACCAAGAGACCCAGTACTTC. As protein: CASHSLGYQETQYF.

The CDR3 spells CSASPPQTSGGNEQFF. For the CDR3, the DNA is TGCAGTGCTAGTCCCCCCCAGACTAGCGGTGGGAATGAGCAGTTCTTC. The genes are TRBV20-1 and TRBJ2-1; 9 nucleotides align to TRBD2. The CDR3 contains 16 residues. The V gene end was trimmed by 3 bases and the J gene end by 7 bases; junction bases not matched to a gene: 13. The germline gives CDR1 DFQATT, CDR2 SNEGSKA (reference sequence).

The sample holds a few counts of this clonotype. Here the CDR3 DNA reads TGTGCCTGGGGACTTCTCTCTGGAAACACCATATATTTT. Its protein is CAWGLLSGNTIYF. J is TRBJ1-3 and V is TRBV30; the D is unclear. CDR3 length: 13 residues. The germline V gene has CDR1 GTSNPN and CDR2 SVGIG (reference sequence). V was shortened by 5 bases and J by 0 bases, with 8 bases between the two germline ends.

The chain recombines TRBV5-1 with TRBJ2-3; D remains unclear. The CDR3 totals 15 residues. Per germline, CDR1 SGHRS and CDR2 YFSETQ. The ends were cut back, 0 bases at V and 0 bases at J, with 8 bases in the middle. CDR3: CASSLGVSSTDTQYF. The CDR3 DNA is TGCGCCAGCAGCTTGGGTGTCTCTAGCACAGATACGCAGTATTTT.

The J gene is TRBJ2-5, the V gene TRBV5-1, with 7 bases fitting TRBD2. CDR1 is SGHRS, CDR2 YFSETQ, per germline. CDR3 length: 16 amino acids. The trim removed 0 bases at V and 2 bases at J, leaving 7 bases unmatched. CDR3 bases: TGCGCCAGCAGCTTGGGGGCGAAGCGGGATCAAGAGACCCAGTACTTC. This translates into CASSLGAKRDQETQYF. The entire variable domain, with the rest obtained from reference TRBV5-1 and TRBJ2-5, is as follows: KAGVTQTPRYLIKTRGQQVTLSCSPISGHRSVSWYQQTPGQGLQFLFEYFSETQRNKGNFPGRFSGRQFSNSRSEMNVSTLELGDSALYLCASSLGAKRDQETQYFGPGTRLLVL.

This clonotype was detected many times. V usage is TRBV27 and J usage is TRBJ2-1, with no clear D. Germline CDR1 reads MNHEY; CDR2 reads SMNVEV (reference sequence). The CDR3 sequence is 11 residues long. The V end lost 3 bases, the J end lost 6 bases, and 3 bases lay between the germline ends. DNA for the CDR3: TGTGCCAGCAGTTTGGGCAATGAGCAGTTCTTC. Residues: CASSLGNEQFF.

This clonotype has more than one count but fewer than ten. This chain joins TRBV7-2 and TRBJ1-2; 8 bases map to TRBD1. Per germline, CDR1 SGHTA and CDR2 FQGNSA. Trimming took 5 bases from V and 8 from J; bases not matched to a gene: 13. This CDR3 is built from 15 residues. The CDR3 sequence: CASSLPGTGGGGYTF. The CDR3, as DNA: TGTGCCAGCAGCCTCCCTGGGACAGGAGGCGGGGGCTACACCTTC.

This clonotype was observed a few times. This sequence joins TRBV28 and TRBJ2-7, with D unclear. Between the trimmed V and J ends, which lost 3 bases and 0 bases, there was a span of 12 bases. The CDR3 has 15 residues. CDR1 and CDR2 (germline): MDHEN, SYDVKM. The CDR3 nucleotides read TGTGCCAGCAGTTTCGGACGGTTATACTCCTACGAGCAGTACTTC. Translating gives CASSFGRLYSYEQYF.

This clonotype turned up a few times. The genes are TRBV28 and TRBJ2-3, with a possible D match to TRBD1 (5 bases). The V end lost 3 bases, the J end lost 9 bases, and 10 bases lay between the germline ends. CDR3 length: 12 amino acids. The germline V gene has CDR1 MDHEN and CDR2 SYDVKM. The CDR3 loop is CASSLRQLTQYF. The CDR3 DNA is TGTGCCAGCAGTTTGCGACAGTTAACGCAGTATTTT.